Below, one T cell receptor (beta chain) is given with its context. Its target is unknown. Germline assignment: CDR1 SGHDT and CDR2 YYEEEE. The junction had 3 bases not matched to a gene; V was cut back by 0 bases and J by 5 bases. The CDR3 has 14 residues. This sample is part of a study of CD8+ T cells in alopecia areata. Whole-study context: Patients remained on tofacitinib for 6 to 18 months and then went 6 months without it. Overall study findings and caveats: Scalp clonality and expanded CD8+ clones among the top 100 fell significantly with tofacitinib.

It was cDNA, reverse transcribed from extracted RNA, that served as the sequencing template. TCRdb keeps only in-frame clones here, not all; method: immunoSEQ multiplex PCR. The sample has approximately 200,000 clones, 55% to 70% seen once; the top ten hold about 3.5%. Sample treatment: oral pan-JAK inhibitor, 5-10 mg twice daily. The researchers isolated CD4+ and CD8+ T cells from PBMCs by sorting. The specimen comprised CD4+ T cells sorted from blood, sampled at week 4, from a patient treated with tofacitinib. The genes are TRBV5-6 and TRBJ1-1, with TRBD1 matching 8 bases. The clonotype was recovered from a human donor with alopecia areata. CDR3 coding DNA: TGTGCCAGCAGCTTGGACAGGGGGGGAACTGAAGCTTTCTTT. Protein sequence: CASSLDRGGTEAFF.